This T cell receptor beta chain appears in the sequencing data of a study of T cell clones after liver transplantation. Overall study: Tolerant meant at least one year fully off immunosuppression without liver enzymes above twice normal.

V was shortened by 3 bases and J by 2 bases, with 13 bases between the two germline ends. Germline loops: CDR1 WNHNN, CDR2 SYGVQD (reference sequence). The CDR3 consists of 16 residues. TCRdb's table, derived via immunoSEQ multiplex PCR, lists solely in-frame clones and lacks some. The table shows 40,000 to 55,000 clones, with about 82% occurring only once. The sample consisted of CD4+ T cells from blood, taken 24 months after liver transplant. The TCR originated in a human patient who received a liver transplant. A share of the T cells may be of graft donor origin. V gene TRBV10-1 combines with J gene TRBJ2-2; a possible D gene is TRBD2 (5 bases). The CDR3 sequence: CASSDIWSGNTGELFF. CDR3 nucleotides: TGCGCCAGCAGTGATATCTGGAGCGGAAACACCGGGGAGCTGTTTTTT.